This T cell receptor (beta chain) is from a study of early T cells in non-severe SARS-CoV-2 infection. Trimming left V 2 bases short and J 3 bases short, with 13 bases between. Germline CDR1 and CDR2: LNHNV and YYDKDF (reference sequence). There are 15 residues in the CDR3. A single record per CDR3 protein comes from TCRdb applying MiXCR to the 5' RACE reads. The sample lists 60,000 to 70,000 distinct CDR3 sequences; more than 5.5% were seen once. The chain uses TRBV15 and TRBJ1-2; D gene uncertain. This receptor was identified in an adult who was a healthcare worker with PCR-confirmed SARS-CoV-2 infection or an uninfected control (not recorded which). The specimen comprised whole blood, sampled at baseline. Here the CDR3 DNA reads TGTGCCACCAGCAGACCTCCGACCGATTACTATGGCTACACCTTC. Translating it yields CATSRPPTDYYGYTF.